This TCR beta chain was recorded in a study of blood T cell repertoires in COVID-19. Germline values: CDR1 LNHDA, CDR2 SQIVND (reference sequence). J lost 8 bases, V lost 9 bases, and 21 bases had no gene match. The CDR3 has 16 amino acids. Authors' methods: Estimation of nucleated cell counts relied on the amplification of reference gene primers. Repertoires were generated with immunoSEQ multiplex PCR, while TCRdb's copy carries only in-frame clones and drops some. V, J and clone size are those of that table, while D and trimming were read from the DNA. This table has about 160,000 clones, 79% appearing once.

This clonotype was obtained from a woman aged 55-70 years with COVID-19, enrolled during active disease. The sample taken for sequencing was peripheral blood. The chain uses TRBV19 and TRBJ1-2, with TRBD1 identical over 7 bases. DNA for the CDR3: TGTGCCAGCCGCAAGAAGGGGGCCGACGGGATCAGCGGCTACACCTTC. Its translation: CASRKKGADGISGYTF. Supplemented by reference TRBV19 and TRBJ1-2, the full variable domain reads DGGITQSPKYLFRKEGQNVTLSCEQNLNHDAMYWYRQDPGQGLRLIYYSQIVNDFQKGDIAEGYSVSREKKESFPLTVTSAQKNPTAFYLCASRKKGADGISGYTFGSGTRLTVV.